One and the same sample provided the 6 T cell receptor beta chains below, sequenced in a study of T cell changes during pregnancy in multiple sclerosis. TCRdb's table, derived via immunoSEQ multiplex PCR, lists solely in-frame clones and lacks some. The sample holds about 68,000 clones, about 90% seen once. The sequencing here drew on peripheral blood, taken in the second trimester of pregnancy. The receptors here all came from a female donor with multiple sclerosis, enrolled in a pregnancy study.

The chain couples TRBV6-6 to TRBJ1-5; tentatively, D is TRBD1 (6 bases). From germline, CDR1 is MNHNY and CDR2 SVGAGI (reference sequence). The CDR3 has 16 amino acids. V lost 7 bases, J lost 0 bases, and 16 bases lay in between. CDR3 bases: TGTGCCAGCACTCCGATCGGACAGAATAGCAATCAGCCCCAGCATTTT. It translates to CASTPIGQNSNQPQHF.

V gene TRBV18 combines with J gene TRBJ1-2; unclear D gene. Trimming removed 2 bases at V and 4 bases at J, with 11 bases between. Germline CDR1 KGHSH, CDR2 LQKENI. The CDR3 has 14 residues. CDR3 sequence: CASSPGQLRYGYTF. Written as DNA, the CDR3 is TGTGCCAGCTCACCAGGGCAACTCCGCTATGGCTACACCTTC.

The chain has TRBV19 and TRBJ2-3, with 7 bases fitting TRBD1. This CDR3 is built from 13 residues. After removal of 4 bases from V and 6 bases from J, the junction contained 4 bases not matched to a gene. Germline lookup yields CDR1 LNHDA and CDR2 SQIVND (reference sequence). The CDR3 bases are TGTGCCAGTAGTACCCAGGGGGTTGATACGCAGTATTTT. This encodes CASSTQGVDTQYF.

In its sample, this clone was seen once. CDR3 in amino acids: CASRRDSLMNTEAFF. The DNA of the CDR3 is TGTGCCAGCCGTCGGGACAGCCTTATGAACACTGAAGCTTTCTTT. This chain connects TRBV2 to TRBJ1-1, with TRBD1 matching 7 bases. CDR3 size: 15 residues. Losses at the gene ends were 8 bases for V and 0 bases for J; bases not matched to a gene: 9. Germline assignment: CDR1 SNHLY and CDR2 FYNNEI. The full variable domain, its missing parts supplied by reference TRBV2 and TRBJ1-1, is EPEVTQTPSHQVTQMGQEVILRCVPISNHLYFYWYRQILGQKVEFLVSFYNNEISEKSEIFDDQFSVERPDGSNFTLKIRSTKLEDSAMYFCASRRDSLMNTEAFFGQGTRLTVV.

This sequence joins TRBV29-1 and TRBJ2-3; 9 positions match TRBD1. V was pared by 5 bases and J by 2 bases, with 5 bases of the junction left unmatched. The germline V gene has CDR1 SQVTM and CDR2 ANQGSEA. CDR3 length: 14 amino acids. The CDR3 loop reads CSVPGQGITDTQYF. In DNA form, the CDR3 reads TGCAGCGTTCCCGGACAGGGGATCACAGATACGCAGTATTTT.

Remarks on this clone: One end of the junction varies from germline; a read error may be responsible. V gene TRBV7-7 combines with J gene TRBJ2-7, with D tentatively TRBD2 (5 bases). Per germline, CDR1 SSHAT and CDR2 FNYEAQ (reference sequence). This CDR3 has 13 amino acids. This chain's CDR3 is CASSLVERGRQYF. The DNA for the CDR3 is TGTGCTAGCAGCTTAGTCGAGAGAGGGAGGCAGTACTTC.